One and the same sample provided the 5 T cell receptor beta chains below, sequenced in a study of cytomegalovirus exposure and HLA in healthy donors. Both 60 Vbeta primers and 13 Jbeta primers went into the PCR. Data came from immunoSEQ multiplex PCR; TCRdb stores just in-frame clones and leaves some out. Among 150,000 to 200,000 clones, about 88% were seen once, and the ten largest hold roughly 1.8%. Sequencing was done on a sample of PBMCs. These receptors all come from a woman aged 18 to 35 in good health and CMV-seronegative.

The chain joins TRBV27 to TRBJ2-7; D is possibly TRBD1 (5 bases). CDR1 is MNHEY, CDR2 SMNVEV, per germline (reference sequence). The CDR3 runs to 13 residues. Trimming pared 4 bases from V and 6 bases from J, leaving 13 bases between. The CDR3 region has the DNA TGTGCCAGCAGTTCTCCAGGGTGGGGCGAGCAGTACTTC. It specifies CASSSPGWGEQYF.

The V gene is TRBV4-2, the J gene TRBJ2-5; 9 nucleotides agree with TRBD1. The germline V gene has CDR1 LGHNA and CDR2 YNFKEQ. This CDR3 is built from 16 residues. J was trimmed by 5 bases and V by 0 bases; bases with no gene match: 7. CDR3 coding DNA: TGTGCCAGCAGCCAAGATTTACAGGGGGCGCGGGAGACCCAGTACTTC. Encoded protein: CASSQDLQGARETQYF.

The chain has TRBV10-1 and TRBJ2-2; 7 bases fit TRBD1. CDR3 length: 15 residues. The V and J ends lost 4 bases and 7 bases, in that order; junction bases with no gene match: 9. CDR1 and CDR2 from the germline V gene are WNHNN and SYGVQD (reference sequence). The CDR3 sequence: CASSGETGSIGELFF. CDR3 in DNA: TGCGCCAGCAGTGGGGAGACAGGGAGTATCGGGGAGCTGTTTTTT.

V and J are TRBV10-3 and TRBJ2-7; possibly TRBD2 for D (5 bases). Germline assignment: CDR1 ENHRY and CDR2 SYGVKD. The CDR3 consists of 13 residues. Trimming pared 4 bases from V and 5 bases from J, leaving 12 bases between. The CDR3 spells CAISGGRGNEQYF. The CDR3 DNA sequence: TGTGCCATCAGTGGTGGTAGAGGGAACGAGCAGTACTTC.

DNA of the CDR3: TGTGCCAGCAGTTTGGAAGGGACAGGGGGCACTGAAGCTTTCTTT. Translating gives CASSLEGTGGTEAFF. The chain is built from TRBV6-5 and TRBJ1-1, with 11 nucleotides matching TRBD1. Losses at the gene ends were 4 bases for V and 4 bases for J; bases not matched to a gene: 5. CDR3 length: 15 amino acids. The germline V gene has CDR1 MNHEY and CDR2 SVGAGI.